The 29 T cell receptor beta chains given below trace back to one sample, sequenced in a study of T cell responses to AZD1222 COVID-19 vaccine. Using immunoSEQ multiplex PCR, the repertoire was profiled, and TCRdb retains in-frame clones only, with some absent. Of 250,000 to 300,000 clones listed, around 93% are singletons. The sequencing used peripheral blood, collected 28 days after the second AZD1222 dose. The source is an adult who received the AZD1222 COVID-19 vaccine.

This chain connects TRBV28 to TRBJ1-5; 7 bases are shared with TRBD1. The CDR3 covers 14 residues. The J segment lost 8 bases and the V segment lost 5 bases, leaving 9 bases of the junction unmatched. From germline, CDR1 is MDHEN and CDR2 SYDVKM. CDR3 in DNA: TGTGCCAGCAGTCCTATGACAGGGACGGAGCCCCAGCATTTT. This encodes CASSPMTGTEPQHF.

This chain connects TRBV5-1 to TRBJ2-4, with D tentatively TRBD2 (5 bases). The CDR3 extends over 15 amino acids. Between the trimmed V and J ends, which lost 0 bases and 5 bases, there was a span of 12 bases. Germline CDR1 and CDR2: SGHRS and YFSETQ. CDR3 loop: CASSLDPGLENIQYF. The CDR3 coding sequence is TGCGCCAGCAGCTTGGATCCGGGGTTGGAAAACATTCAGTACTTC.

The chain recombines TRBV10-3 with TRBJ1-6; D not certain. Per the germline V gene, CDR1 is ENHRY and CDR2 is SYGVKD. The V gene lost 4 bases and the J gene lost 7 bases, with 11 bases spanning the gap. This CDR3 is 14 amino acids long. The DNA of the CDR3 is TGTGCCATCAGTGTAGGGCAGAGAAATTCACCCCTCCACTTT. Protein: CAISVGQRNSPLHF.

This sequence joins TRBV5-1 and TRBJ2-7, with 8 bases identical to TRBD2. J lost 1 base, V lost 4 bases, and 10 bases had no gene match. Germline V lookup: CDR1 SGHRS, CDR2 YFSETQ. This CDR3 is built from 16 residues. CDR3 sequence (DNA): TGCGCCAGCAGCCCGGGGGGGACCCAAGGTTCCTACGAGCAGTACTTC. It specifies CASSPGGTQGSYEQYF.

This chain joins TRBV9 and TRBJ1-4; unclear D gene. This CDR3 is built from 15 residues. Germline CDR1 is SGDLS and CDR2 is YYNGEE. V was trimmed by 6 bases and J by 7 bases, leaving 19 bases between them. The chain's CDR3 is CASTLDGFGTEKLFF. The DNA for the CDR3 is TGTGCCAGCACCCTGGATGGGTTCGGTACTGAAAAACTGTTTTTT.

This chain uses TRBV19 with TRBJ1-2; 9 bases map to TRBD1. From germline, CDR1 is LNHDA and CDR2 SQIVND (reference sequence). Trimming at V came to 6 bases and at J to 0 bases, leaving 2 bases not matched to a gene. This CDR3 contains 14 residues. The CDR3 bases are TGTGCCAGTAGGGACAGGGGCTCTAACTATGGCTACACCTTC. Protein product: CASRDRGSNYGYTF. Full variable domain (outside the CDR3, taken from reference TRBV19 and TRBJ1-2): DGGITQSPKYLFRKEGQNVTLSCEQNLNHDAMYWYRQDPGQGLRLIYYSQIVNDFQKGDIAEGYSVSREKKESFPLTVTSAQKNPTAFYLCASRDRGSNYGYTFGSGTRLTVV.

The V and J genes are TRBV28 and TRBJ2-1; perhaps TRBD2 as D (5 bases). The CDR3 covers 15 residues. Germline V gene sequence: CDR1 MDHEN, CDR2 SYDVKM. Trimming stripped 5 bases from V and 2 bases from J, with 13 bases between. The CDR3 region is CASSPMTGTYNEQFF. For the CDR3, the DNA is TGTGCCAGCAGTCCCATGACGGGGACCTACAATGAGCAGTTCTTC.

V usage is TRBV29-1 and J usage is TRBJ2-3; TRBD1 agrees at 7 bases. Per the germline V gene, CDR1 is SQVTM and CDR2 is ANQGSEA. Trimming removed 1 base from V and 2 bases from J; junction bases left unmatched: 3. The CDR3 is 14 amino acids. The CDR3, as DNA: TGCAGCGTTGAAGGACAGGGCTACACAGATACGCAGTATTTT. Its protein is CSVEGQGYTDTQYF.

The chain couples TRBV7-3 to TRBJ2-2; 9 bases are a match to TRBD2. The CDR3 length is 19 residues. The V gene end was trimmed by 5 bases and the J gene end by 0 bases; junction bases not matched to a gene: 13. CDR1 SGHTA and CDR2 FQGTGA come from the germline V gene. CDR3 in DNA: TGTGCCAGCAGCCAAACTTGGCTAGCGGGGATCGCGAACACCGGGGAGCTGTTTTTT. Translating gives CASSQTWLAGIANTGELFF.

The rearrangement uses TRBV19 and TRBJ2-7; TRBD1 matches 7 bases. CDR3 length: 13 residues. With V trimmed by 3 bases and J by 6 bases, 5 bases remained unmatched. CDR1 LNHDA and CDR2 SQIVND come from the germline V gene (reference sequence). CDR3 region: CASSIEQGVEQYF. CDR3 nucleotides: TGTGCCAGTAGTATTGAGCAGGGGGTCGAGCAGTACTTC. Full variable domain (missing parts from reference TRBV19 and TRBJ2-7): DGGITQSPKYLFRKEGQNVTLSCEQNLNHDAMYWYRQDPGQGLRLIYYSQIVNDFQKGDIAEGYSVSREKKESFPLTVTSAQKNPTAFYLCASSIEQGVEQYFGPGTRLTVT.

The V call is TRBV5-1, the J call TRBJ1-1; 11 bases map to TRBD1. The germline V gene encodes CDR1 SGHRS and CDR2 YFSETQ. V lost 4 bases and J lost 4; bases outside the gene matches: 3. The CDR3 has 14 amino acids. CDR3 amino acids: CASSQGQGGTEAFF. CDR3 DNA: TGCGCCAGCAGCCAGGGACAGGGGGGCACTGAAGCTTTCTTT.

This clone appeared once. The chain has TRBV7-2 and TRBJ1-2; perhaps TRBD1 as D (5 bases). V shed 5 bases and J shed 9 bases, with 16 bases lying between them. The CDR3 has 13 residues. From germline, CDR1 is SGHTA and CDR2 FQGNSA. The CDR3 sequence: CASSPGAPMSYTF. CDR3 DNA sequence: TGTGCCAGCAGCCCTGGGGCCCCTATGAGCTACACCTTC. Full variable domain (outside the CDR3, taken from reference TRBV7-2 and TRBJ1-2): GAGVSQSPSNKVTEKGKDVELRCDPISGHTALYWYRQSLGQGLEFLIYFQGNSAPDKSGLPSDRFSAERTGGSVSTLTIQRTQQEDSAVYLCASSPGAPMSYTFGSGTRLTVV.

This rearrangement joins TRBV7-2 to TRBJ2-3, with 9 positions matching TRBD2. Germline-derived CDR1 and CDR2 are SGHTA and FQGNSA. CDR3 length: 17 residues. Trimming cost V 5 bases and J 0 bases; bases outside gene matches: 9. This CDR3 reads CASSPYRLAASTDTQYF. CDR3 bases: TGTGCCAGCAGCCCCTACCGACTAGCGGCTAGCACAGATACGCAGTATTTT.

The chain combines TRBV28 with TRBJ1-2; 7 bases align to TRBD1. The V segment lost 6 bases and the J segment 8 bases; nucleotides outside the gene matches: 9. CDR1 is MDHEN and CDR2 is SYDVKM in the germline V gene. The CDR3 is 13 residues long. Here the CDR3 reads CASSYDRVRGYTF. CDR3 nucleotides: TGTGCCAGCAGCTACGACAGGGTGCGCGGCTACACCTTC.

About this clone: Distinct nucleotide sequences in the sample also encode this CDR3. The chain links TRBV19 to TRBJ2-7; D is unclear. Germline V lookup: CDR1 LNHDA, CDR2 SQIVND (reference sequence). The germline V and J ends were trimmed by 5 bases and 0 bases, with 8 bases remaining between them. The CDR3 covers 13 residues. CDR3 bases: TGTGCCAGTAGTCTCGGCAGCTCCTACGAGCAGTACTTC. Its protein is CASSLGSSYEQYF.

The chain joins TRBV9 to TRBJ2-1, with D possibly being TRBD2 (5 bases). Trimming cost V 0 bases and J 7 bases, with 14 bases left between them. CDR3 size: 15 residues. The germline gives CDR1 SGDLS, CDR2 YYNGEE. CDR3 in DNA: TGTGCCAGCAGCGTAGAGTTAGGAGGTTGGAATGAGCAGTTCTTC. This encodes CASSVELGGWNEQFF.

This clone was picked up a small number of times. V and J are TRBV29-1 and TRBJ2-7; D ambiguous. Trimming removed 4 bases at V and 4 bases at J, with 14 bases between. Germline V gene sequence: CDR1 SQVTM, CDR2 ANQGSEA. The CDR3 consists of 13 residues. The CDR3: CSVGVRRSYEQYF. The CDR3 nucleotides read TGCAGCGTTGGCGTTCGGAGATCTTACGAGCAGTACTTC.

This clone was counted a single time. The chain uses TRBV3-1 (or the pseudogene TRBV3-2) and TRBJ2-1; 12 nucleotides agree with TRBD2. The junction had 6 bases not matched to a gene; V was cut back by 5 bases and J by 7 bases. The CDR3 is made up of 15 amino acids. Germline lookup yields CDR1 LGHDT and CDR2 YNNKEL (reference sequence). CDR3 amino acids: CASSKRLAGANEQFF. In DNA form, the CDR3 reads TGTGCCAGCAGCAAAAGACTAGCGGGGGCAAATGAGCAGTTCTTC.

This clone was observed once. The rearrangement joins TRBV7-2 to TRBJ1-5; D might be TRBD1 (6 bases). Trimming cost V 5 bases and J 7 bases, with 12 bases left between them. CDR3 length: 13 residues. Germline V gives CDR1 SGHTA, CDR2 FQGNSA. The CDR3 coding sequence is TGTGCCAGCAGCCAACAGGGTGCCCAGCCCCAGCATTTT. It is translated as CASSQQGAQPQHF.

The gene calls are TRBV28 and TRBJ1-4; D is unclear. V was clipped by 5 bases and J by 8 bases, with 18 bases between them. Germline CDR1 reads MDHEN; CDR2 reads SYDVKM. This CDR3 is built from 15 residues. This chain's CDR3 is CASSPMEPGKEKLFF. The CDR3 DNA is TGTGCCAGCAGTCCCATGGAGCCAGGAAAGGAAAAACTGTTTTTT. Drawing the rest from reference TRBV28 and TRBJ1-4, the complete variable domain is DVKVTQSSRYLVKRTGEKVFLECVQDMDHENMFWYRQDPGLGLRLIYFSYDVKMKEKGDIPEGYSVSREKKERFSLILESASTNQTSMYLCASSPMEPGKEKLFFGSGTQLSVL.

The CDR3 region is CASSGGNTIYF. In DNA, the CDR3 is TGTGCCAGCAGTGGGGGGAACACCATATATTTT. The chain has TRBV7-9 and TRBJ1-3; maybe TRBD1 (5 bases). The germline V gene encodes CDR1 SEHNR and CDR2 FQNEAQ (reference sequence). CDR3 length equals 11 residues. V was cut by 6 bases and J by 7 bases, with 7 bases left in between.

The chain employs TRBV19 and TRBJ1-3, with D perhaps matching TRBD1 (6 bases). V dropped 7 bases and J dropped 3 bases, with 13 bases sitting between them. Germline V gives CDR1 LNHDA, CDR2 SQIVND (reference sequence). The CDR3 has 14 residues. CDR3 sequence: CASTPGEVGNTIYF. CDR3 coding DNA: TGTGCCAGTACACCAGGGGAAGTTGGAAACACCATATATTTT.

This chain links TRBV13 with TRBJ2-7; 12 bases are shared with TRBD2. The CDR3 loop spans 15 amino acids. Per germline, CDR1 PRHDT and CDR2 FYEKMQ (reference sequence). Germline trimming cut 1 base from V and 5 bases from J; bases unmatched to any gene: 3. The CDR3 reads CASSLVLAGGNEQYF. In DNA, the CDR3 is TGTGCCAGCAGCTTAGTTCTAGCGGGAGGGAACGAGCAGTACTTC.

The chain uses TRBV9 and TRBJ1-1, with no clear D. The CDR3 has 14 residues. Trimming cost V 4 bases and J 5 bases, with 15 bases left between them. Germline V gene sequence: CDR1 SGDLS, CDR2 YYNGEE. The CDR3 is CASSPPSGHTEAFF. The CDR3 bases are TGTGCCAGCAGCCCCCCCTCTGGGCATACTGAAGCTTTCTTT.

The chain combines TRBV28 with TRBJ2-5; D perhaps matches TRBD2 (5 bases). The ends were cut back, 5 bases at V and 4 bases at J, with 17 bases in the middle. CDR1 is MDHEN and CDR2 is SYDVKM in the germline V gene. The CDR3 length is 15 residues. The CDR3 DNA follows: TGTGCCAGCAGTCGTAACGGGGTAGGCCCAGAGACCCAGTACTTC. Protein product: CASSRNGVGPETQYF.

The chain combines TRBV24-1 with TRBJ1-5, with a possible D match to TRBD1 (5 bases). V was pared by 5 bases and J by 4 bases, with 8 bases between. The CDR3 spans 13 residues. The germline gives CDR1 KGHDR, CDR2 SFDVKD. The CDR3 region is CATSVTDNQPQHF. The CDR3 nucleotides read TGTGCCACCAGTGTGACAGATAATCAGCCCCAGCATTTT.

The chain couples TRBV7-6 to TRBJ2-1, with 8 bases identical to TRBD1. V shed 1 base, J shed 2 bases, and the junction held 7 bases outside the gene matches. Germline assignment: CDR1 SGHVS and CDR2 FNYEAQ. The CDR3 consists of 17 residues. Here the CDR3 reads CASSLVGDRGAYNEQFF. In DNA, the CDR3 is TGTGCCAGCAGCTTAGTAGGCGACAGGGGAGCCTACAATGAGCAGTTCTTC.

The chain couples TRBV4-2 to TRBJ1-6; no definite D call. CDR1 is LGHNA, CDR2 YNFKEQ, per germline. Trimming removed 4 bases at V and 6 bases at J, with 10 bases between. The CDR3 spans 14 residues. Here the CDR3 reads CASSPGRINSPLHF. DNA of the CDR3: TGTGCCAGCAGCCCCGGACGGATTAATTCACCCCTCCACTTT.

The chain combines TRBV18 with TRBJ2-1; tentatively, D is TRBD2 (5 bases). This CDR3 spans 14 amino acids. Deletions cut 4 bases from V and 4 bases from J, with 11 bases between. Germline V CDR1 and CDR2: KGHSH, LQKENI. The CDR3 is CASSRNQRYNEQFF. CDR3 DNA sequence: TGTGCCAGCTCACGTAACCAGCGGTACAATGAGCAGTTCTTC.